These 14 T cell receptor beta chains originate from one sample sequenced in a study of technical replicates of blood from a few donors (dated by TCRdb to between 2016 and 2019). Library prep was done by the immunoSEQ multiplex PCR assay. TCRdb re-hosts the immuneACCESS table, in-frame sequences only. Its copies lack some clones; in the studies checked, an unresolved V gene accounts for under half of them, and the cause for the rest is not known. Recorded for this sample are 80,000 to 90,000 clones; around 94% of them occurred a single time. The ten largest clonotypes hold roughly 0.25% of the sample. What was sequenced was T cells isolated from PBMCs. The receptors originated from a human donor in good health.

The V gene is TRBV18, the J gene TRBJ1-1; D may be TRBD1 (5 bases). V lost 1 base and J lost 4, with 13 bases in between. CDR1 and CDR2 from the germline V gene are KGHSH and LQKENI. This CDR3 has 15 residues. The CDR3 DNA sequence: TGTGCCAGCTCACCACGGTCAGGGTGGGGCACTGAAGCTTTCTTT. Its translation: CASSPRSGWGTEAFF.

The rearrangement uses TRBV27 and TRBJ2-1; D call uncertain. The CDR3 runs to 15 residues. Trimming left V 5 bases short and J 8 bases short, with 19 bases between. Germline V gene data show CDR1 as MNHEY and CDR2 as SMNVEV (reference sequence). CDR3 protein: CASSTSRVVIDEQFF. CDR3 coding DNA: TGTGCCAGCAGTACCTCCCGAGTAGTTATCGATGAGCAGTTCTTC.

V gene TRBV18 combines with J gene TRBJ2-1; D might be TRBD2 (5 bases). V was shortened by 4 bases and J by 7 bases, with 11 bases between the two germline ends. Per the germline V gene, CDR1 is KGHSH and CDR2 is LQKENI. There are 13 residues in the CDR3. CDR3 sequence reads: CASSLTSGNEQFF. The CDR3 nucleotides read TGTGCCAGCTCACTCACTAGTGGGAATGAGCAGTTCTTC.

CDR3 nucleotide sequence: TGCAGCGTTGGGGTTGCGGGAGGAGCCTACGAGCAGTACTTC. Translated: CSVGVAGGAYEQYF. The chain recombines TRBV29-1 with TRBJ2-7; 8 bases match TRBD2. Unmatched junction bases numbered 7, after V lost 4 bases and J lost 2 bases. CDR1 is SQVTM, CDR2 ANQGSEA, per germline. This CDR3 contains 14 residues.

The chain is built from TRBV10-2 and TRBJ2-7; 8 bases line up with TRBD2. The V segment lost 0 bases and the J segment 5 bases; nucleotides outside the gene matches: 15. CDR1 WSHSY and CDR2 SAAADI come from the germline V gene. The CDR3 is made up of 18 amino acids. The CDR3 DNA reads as TGCGCCAGCAGTGAGTCGATGATAGGAGGAGCGGGGGAAAACGAGCAGTACTTC. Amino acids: CASSESMIGGAGENEQYF.

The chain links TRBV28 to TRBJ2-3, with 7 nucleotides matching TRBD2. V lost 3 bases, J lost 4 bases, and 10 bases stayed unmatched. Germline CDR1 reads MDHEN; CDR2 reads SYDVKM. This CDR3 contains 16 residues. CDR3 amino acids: CASSFLGGRISDTQYF. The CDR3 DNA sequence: TGTGCCAGCAGTTTCCTGGGCGGGAGAATTTCAGATACGCAGTATTTT.

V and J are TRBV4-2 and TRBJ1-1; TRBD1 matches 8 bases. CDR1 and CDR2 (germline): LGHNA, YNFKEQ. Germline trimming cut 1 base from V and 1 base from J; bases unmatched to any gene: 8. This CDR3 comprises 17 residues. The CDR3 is CASSQGRGDRPNTEAFF. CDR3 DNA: TGTGCCAGCAGCCAAGGCCGGGGGGACAGGCCGAACACTGAAGCTTTCTTT.

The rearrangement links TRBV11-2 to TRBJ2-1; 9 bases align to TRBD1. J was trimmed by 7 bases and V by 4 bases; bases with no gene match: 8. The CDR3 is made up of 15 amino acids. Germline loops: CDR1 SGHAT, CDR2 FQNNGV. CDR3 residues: CASSSGTGIINEQFF. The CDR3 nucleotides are TGTGCCAGCAGCTCCGGGACAGGGATCATAAATGAGCAGTTCTTC.

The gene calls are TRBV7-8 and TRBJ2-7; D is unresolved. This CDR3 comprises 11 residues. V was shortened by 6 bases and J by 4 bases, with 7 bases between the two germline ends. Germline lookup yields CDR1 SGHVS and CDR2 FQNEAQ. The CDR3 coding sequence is TGTGCCAGCAGTACTTTATACGAGCAGTACTTC. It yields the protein CASSTLYEQYF.

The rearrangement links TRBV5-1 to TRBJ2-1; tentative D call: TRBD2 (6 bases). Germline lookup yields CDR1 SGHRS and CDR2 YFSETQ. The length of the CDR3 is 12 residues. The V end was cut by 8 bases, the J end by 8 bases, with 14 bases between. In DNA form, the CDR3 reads TGCGCCAGTGCTAGCGCGGCATATGAGCAGTTCTTC. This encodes CASASAAYEQFF.

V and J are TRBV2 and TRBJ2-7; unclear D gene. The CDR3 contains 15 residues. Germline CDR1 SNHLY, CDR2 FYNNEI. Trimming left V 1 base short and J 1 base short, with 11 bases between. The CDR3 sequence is CASSEGAGRSYEQYF. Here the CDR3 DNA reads TGTGCCAGCAGTGAAGGGGCCGGCAGATCCTACGAGCAGTACTTC.

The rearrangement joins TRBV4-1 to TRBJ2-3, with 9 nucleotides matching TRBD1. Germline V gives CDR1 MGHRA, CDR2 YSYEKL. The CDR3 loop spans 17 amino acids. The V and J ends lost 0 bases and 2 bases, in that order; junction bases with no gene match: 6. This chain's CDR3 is CASSQDLDRGFTDTQYF. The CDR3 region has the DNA TGCGCCAGCAGCCAAGACCTGGACAGGGGATTCACAGATACGCAGTATTTT.

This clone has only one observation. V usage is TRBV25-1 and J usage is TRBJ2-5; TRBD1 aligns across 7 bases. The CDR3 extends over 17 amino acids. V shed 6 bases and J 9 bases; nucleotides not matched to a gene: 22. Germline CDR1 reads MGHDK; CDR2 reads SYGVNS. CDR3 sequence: CASRDPYVGSKGAAQYF. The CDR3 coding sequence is TGTGCCAGCAGGGACCCCTATGTCGGCAGCAAGGGGGCGGCCCAGTACTTC.

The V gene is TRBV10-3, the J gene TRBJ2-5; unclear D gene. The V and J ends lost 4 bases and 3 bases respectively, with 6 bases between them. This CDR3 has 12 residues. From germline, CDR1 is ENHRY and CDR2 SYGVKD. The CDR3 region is CAISGREETQYF. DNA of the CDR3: TGTGCCATCAGTGGTCGGGAAGAGACCCAGTACTTC.